Listed below are T cell receptor beta chains from one sample, sequenced in a study of human T cells and chemical hapten exposure. TCRdb passed the RACE reads through MiXCR, listing each CDR3 protein once. The repertoire holds tens of thousands of distinct CDR3 sequences, with 9.5% to 14% as singletons. The specimen comprised whole blood, sampled in connection with sensitization to the hapten diphenylcyclopropenone (DPC). The receptors were sampled from a woman in her forties or fifties with alopecia areata. Some clones in this sample may be carry-over from other donors' samples. Each CDR3 is given with its conserved first and last residue. The D gene is left open where the match is weak. Some rows mark clone size as missing; the rest say once, few, many or name a class of expanded clone.

V gene	J gene	D gene	clone size	CDR3 DNA	CDR3 protein
TRBV5-4	TRBJ2-3	TRBD2	few	TGTGCCAGCAGCTTACTAGCGGGGGCCCGCACAGATACGCAGTATTTT	CASSLLAGARTDTQYF
TRBV10-3	TRBJ1-1	TRBD1	many	TGTGCCATCTTAGGGGGCTCGAGGGGTGAAGCTTTCTTT	CAILGGSRGEAFF
TRBV29-1	TRBJ2-3	TRBD2	many	TGCAGCGCCACCTCTAGCGGGAGCCGAAGGAGCACAGATACGCAGTATTTT	CSATSSGSRRSTDTQYF
TRBV5-1	TRBJ2-3	TRBD2	-	TGCGCCAGCAGCTTGGTCGGTAGCGGGGACACAGATACGCAGTATTTT	CASSLVGSGDTDTQYF
TRBV2	TRBJ2-1	-	few	TGTGCCATCCGAGGAGGGTCCCTCTCCTACAATGAGCAGTTCTTC	CAIRGGSLSYNEQFF
TRBV27	TRBJ2-5	TRBD2	many	TGTGCCAGCAGTTTTAGCGGGAGGGCCTTGGAGACCCAGTACTTC	CASSFSGRALETQYF
TRBV18	TRBJ2-3	TRBD2	-	TGTGCCAGCTCCCCAGGCCCAGCGGGAACGGATACGCAGTATTTT	CASSPGPAGTDTQYF
TRBV12-3/TRBV12-4	TRBJ1-5	TRBD1	many	TGTGCCAGCAGACCGGGACAGGGTAGCAATCAGCCCCAGCATTTT	CASRPGQGSNQPQHF
TRBV5-1	TRBJ1-4	-	many	TGCGCCAGCAGCTCCGAGGGGGAAAAACTGTTTTTT	CASSSEGEKLFF
TRBV7-6	TRBJ1-1	TRBD1	few	TGTGCCAGCAGCTTACGCCAGGGGGCTTCGAACACTGAAGCTTTCTTT	CASSLRQGASNTEAFF
TRBV6-6	TRBJ2-2	-	few	TGTGCCAGCAGACTCTCCGGTTGGTCAGGGGAGCTGTTTTTT	CASRLSGWSGELFF
TRBV30	TRBJ2-7	-	many	TGTGCCTGGAGTACCGGGACCCCCCGGCTTGGGTACGAGCAGTACTTC	CAWSTGTPRLGYEQYF
TRBV29-1	TRBJ1-5	-	few	TGCAGCGTTGGCGAAGGGGATCAGCCCCAGCATTTT	CSVGEGDQPQHF
TRBV12-3/TRBV12-4	TRBJ2-4	-	-	TGTGCCAGCAGTAAGGACATTCAGTACTTC	CASSKDIQYF
TRBV28	TRBJ2-5	-	few	TGTGCCAGCAGTTCCCCTCGGGGCGCCGCCGAGACCCAGTACTTC	CASSSPRGAAETQYF
TRBV18	TRBJ2-2	TRBD2	-	TGTGCCAGCTCACTCGGACTAGCGGGACGGTCCACCGGGGAGCTGTTTTTT	CASSLGLAGRSTGELFF
TRBV6-1	TRBJ1-5	-	few	TGTGCCAGCAGTGATATCAGGCTTATAGCAGGTCAGCCCCGGCATTTT	CASSDIRLIAGQPRHF
TRBV7-6	TRBJ1-6	-	-	TGTGCCAGCAGCCCCAGTAGCAATTCACCCCTCCACTTT	CASSPSSNSPLHF
TRBV3-1	TRBJ2-7	-	many	TGTGCCAGCACCGACCTAGCGAACGAGCAGTACTTC	CASTDLANEQYF
TRBV28	TRBJ2-3	TRBD2	many	TGTGCCAGCAGTTCCCCCGCGGGAGGGAGGACAGATACGCAGTATTTT	CASSSPAGGRTDTQYF
TRBV4-1	TRBJ2-2	TRBD1	many	TGCGCCAGCAGCCTTGCGTCGGGACAGTTAAACACCGGGGAGCTGTTTTTT	CASSLASGQLNTGELFF
TRBV6-5	TRBJ2-2	-	many	TGTGCCAGCAGTTACCGGGTGCCTCTTAACACCGGGGAGCTGTTTTTT	CASSYRVPLNTGELFF
TRBV7-6	TRBJ2-3	-	many	TGTGCCAGCAGCCTTACTAGCCTCACAGATACGCAGTATTTT	CASSLTSLTDTQYF
TRBV7-9	TRBJ1-2	-	-	TGTGCCAGCAGCCCTGGGGACCTGAACTATGGCTACACCTTC	CASSPGDLNYGYTF